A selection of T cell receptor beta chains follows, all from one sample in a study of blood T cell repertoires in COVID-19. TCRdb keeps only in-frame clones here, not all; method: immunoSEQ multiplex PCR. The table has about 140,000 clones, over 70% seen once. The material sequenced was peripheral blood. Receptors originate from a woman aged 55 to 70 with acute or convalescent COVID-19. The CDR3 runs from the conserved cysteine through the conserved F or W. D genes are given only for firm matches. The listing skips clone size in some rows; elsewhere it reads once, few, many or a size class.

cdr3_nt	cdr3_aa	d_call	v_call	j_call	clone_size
TGTGCCAGCAGTTACTCGTCCTTCAATCAGCCCCAGCATTTT	CASSYSSFNQPQHF	NA	TRBV6-5	TRBJ1-5	NA
TGTGCCAGCAGCTTAGACTGGCCCTCCCGGGAGCTGTTTTTT	CASSLDWPSRELFF	NA	TRBV11-3	TRBJ2-2	NA
TGTGCCAGCAGTTACTCTGCGGGAGGGCCGTTGGAACAGTTCTTC	CASSYSAGGPLEQFF	TRBD2	TRBV6-5	TRBJ2-1	NA
TGCGCCAGCATCACGGTAGAGGGAGGAGGTGAAAAACTGTTTTTT	CASITVEGGGEKLFF	NA	TRBV10-1	TRBJ1-4	NA
TGTGCCACCAGTGATTATTTGGCTAGCGGGAGTAATGAGCAGTTCTTC	CATSDYLASGSNEQFF	TRBD2	TRBV24-1	TRBJ2-1	few
TGTGCCAGCAGCTTGGGGCAGGGATATAATTCACCCCTCCACTTT	CASSLGQGYNSPLHF	NA	TRBV5-4	TRBJ1-6	NA
TGTGCCAGCAGCCAAGATAGCAGGGGGCGCGAAGAGACCCAGTACTTC	CASSQDSRGREETQYF	TRBD1	TRBV4-2	TRBJ2-5	NA
TGTGCCAGTACCCGATCAGGGACAATAAGCAATCAGCCCCAGCATTTT	CASTRSGTISNQPQHF	NA	TRBV19	TRBJ1-5	NA
TGTGCCAGTAGTATGGGTTTCCAGCGGGAGACATACGAGCAGTACTTC	CASSMGFQRETYEQYF	TRBD2	TRBV19	TRBJ2-7	NA
TGTGCCAGTAGTATGCGGACAGGGTACCACTACGAGCAGTACTTC	CASSMRTGYHYEQYF	TRBD1	TRBV19	TRBJ2-7	NA
TGTGCCAGCAGCTTAGAGGGTCGGCGGGGGAGCTCCTACAATGAGCAGTTCTTC	CASSLEGRRGSSYNEQFF	TRBD2	TRBV5-6	TRBJ2-1	NA
TGTGCCAGCAGCCAAGAGGCAGGGGGTTTGATTGTAGACACTGAAGCTTTCTTT	CASSQEAGGLIVDTEAFF	TRBD1	TRBV3-1/TRBV3-2	TRBJ1-1	NA
TGTGCCAGCAGCCAAGGAGGGGTGGGTCAGCCCCAGCATTTT	CASSQGGVGQPQHF	NA	TRBV7-9	TRBJ1-5	NA
TGTGCCAGCAGCTTAAGGACTAGCGGGAGCTCAGGCTACAATGAGCAGTTCTTC	CASSLRTSGSSGYNEQFF	TRBD2	TRBV7-2	TRBJ2-1	once
TGCGCCAGCAGCTTGGTTCTAGCGCAATTAACCTACAATGAGCAGTTCTTC	CASSLVLAQLTYNEQFF	NA	TRBV5-1	TRBJ2-1	NA
TGTGCCAGCAGCCGCATGGGGGGGGGAAGAACTGAAGCTTTCTTT	CASSRMGGGRTEAFF	NA	TRBV28	TRBJ1-1	NA
TGCAGCGTTGTGATCGCGGCAGATACGCAGTATTTT	CSVVIAADTQYF	NA	TRBV29-1	TRBJ2-3	once
TGTGCCAGCAGCTTACCAGGGGCAGGCAATCAGCCCCAGCATTTT	CASSLPGAGNQPQHF	NA	TRBV7-9	TRBJ1-5	once
TGTGCCAGCAGTCCCAGGCTCTTACCCAACTACGAGCAGTACTTC	CASSPRLLPNYEQYF	NA	TRBV6-5	TRBJ2-7	NA
TGTGCCAGCACCTCGGAGGAGGAGATCATGACAGAGACCCAGTACTTC	CASTSEEEIMTETQYF	NA	TRBV28	TRBJ2-5	NA
TGCAGCGTTACCCGGGGGGGTGGCTACACCTTC	CSVTRGGGYTF	NA	TRBV29-1	TRBJ1-2	NA
TGTGCCAGTAACTCGGGTTCCCTGGGCTACAATGAGCAGTTCTTC	CASNSGSLGYNEQFF	NA	TRBV19	TRBJ2-1	NA
TGTGCCATCACCCGAAGGGGGATGGACACTGAAGCTTTCTTT	CAITRRGMDTEAFF	NA	TRBV10-3	TRBJ1-1	NA
TGTGCCAGCAGCCCGAATCGGGGGGATTCACCCCTCCACTTT	CASSPNRGDSPLHF	NA	TRBV7-8	TRBJ1-6	few
TGTGCCACCAGCAGAGGAGGGGCGGGAGGGCAGGACGAGCAGTACTTC	CATSRGGAGGQDEQYF	TRBD2	TRBV15	TRBJ2-7	NA
TGCGCCAGCAGTCAATCGGGAGGTTGGGAATGTTCGAGCGATCAGCCCCAGCATTTT	CASSQSGGWECSSDQPQHF	NA	TRBV23-1	TRBJ1-5	NA
TGTGCCAGCAGCTCATGGACTAGCGGGCGCACCGATGAGCAGTTCTTC	CASSSWTSGRTDEQFF	TRBD2	TRBV7-8	TRBJ2-1	NA
TGTGCCAGTAGTATCGAACTCTCCTACGAGCAGTACTTC	CASSIELSYEQYF	NA	TRBV19	TRBJ2-7	NA
TGTGCCACCAGCAGAGACCCGGGACTAGCGGGAGTCGAGCAGTACTTC	CATSRDPGLAGVEQYF	TRBD2	TRBV15	TRBJ2-7	NA
TGTGCCAGCAGCCAAGATTCGGGGACAGGGGGTGCTAGGACCCAGTACTTC	CASSQDSGTGGARTQYF	TRBD1	TRBV14	TRBJ2-5	few
TGCGCCAGCAGCCTAGGACTAGCGGGAGGAAAAGATACGCAGTATTTT	CASSLGLAGGKDTQYF	TRBD2	TRBV4-1	TRBJ2-3	NA
TGTGCCAGCCTATCGGGGGGCCGGGACAGGAAGACCTACGAGCAGTACTTC	CASLSGGRDRKTYEQYF	NA	TRBV2	TRBJ2-7	NA
TGTGCCAGCAGTCCACTCCGGACAGGGTTCTACGAGCAGTACTTC	CASSPLRTGFYEQYF	TRBD1	TRBV6-2/TRBV6-3	TRBJ2-7	NA
TGTGCCAGCAGCCCTGGGACTCTTAGCAATCAGCCCCAGCATTTT	CASSPGTLSNQPQHF	NA	TRBV5-8	TRBJ1-5	NA
TGTGCCAGCAGCCTCACCGGGAGCCTTGGCGAGCAGTACTTC	CASSLTGSLGEQYF	NA	TRBV3-1/TRBV3-2	TRBJ2-7	NA
TGTGCCACCAGTGCAGATAGCAATCAGCCCCAGCATTTT	CATSADSNQPQHF	NA	TRBV24-1	TRBJ1-5	NA
TGTGCCAGCAGCCATAGGGGACTAGCGGAGACCCAGTACTTC	CASSHRGLAETQYF	TRBD2	TRBV3-1/TRBV3-2	TRBJ2-5	few
TGTGCCAGTAGTATAATTGGGGGGACAGGGTCGTTCGGAGAGACCCAGTACTTC	CASSIIGGTGSFGETQYF	TRBD1	TRBV19	TRBJ2-5	once
TGTGCCTGGAGTGTACTTCAGGGTCAGGGCTACACCTTC	CAWSVLQGQGYTF	NA	TRBV30	TRBJ1-2	NA
TGTGCCAGCAGCCAAGAGGGCAGGGGCCATGGCTACACCTTC	CASSQEGRGHGYTF	NA	TRBV3-1/TRBV3-2	TRBJ1-2	NA
TGTGCCAGCAGTTTCGGGGGTGGCGATGAGCAGTTCTTC	CASSFGGGDEQFF	NA	TRBV27	TRBJ2-1	few
TGTGCCAGCAGCTTAGAGGCTAGCGGGAGTGGTGGGCTGTTTTTT	CASSLEASGSGGLFF	TRBD2	TRBV7-9	TRBJ2-2	NA
TGTGCCAGCAGAACAGTCCCCTTTAGCGGGAGCTCCTACAATGAGCAGTTCTTC	CASRTVPFSGSSYNEQFF	TRBD2	TRBV28	TRBJ2-1	NA
TGTGCCAGCAGGGAACCCGGGACATACTACGAGCAGTACTTC	CASREPGTYYEQYF	NA	TRBV2	TRBJ2-7	few
TGTGCCAGCAGCGGCACTATGAACACTGAAGCTTTCTTT	CASSGTMNTEAFF	NA	TRBV9	TRBJ1-1	NA
TGTGCCAGCAGCTTAGTTGCAGGTACGCAGTATTTT	CASSLVAGTQYF	NA	TRBV7-9	TRBJ2-3	NA
TGTGCCAGCAGCCCCGGACAGGGGGCCTACGAGCAGTACTTC	CASSPGQGAYEQYF	TRBD1	TRBV7-9	TRBJ2-7	NA
TGTGCCAGCAGCCGGGCGGACAGGGTGCGGGACACTGAAGCTTTCTTT	CASSRADRVRDTEAFF	TRBD1	TRBV16	TRBJ1-1	once
TGTGCCTGGAGTGTAACCCTATCCTATGGCTACACCTTC	CAWSVTLSYGYTF	NA	TRBV30	TRBJ1-2	NA